Each of the 3 T cell receptor beta chains below was sequenced from the same sample in a study of T cells in Graves' hyperthyroidism and ophthalmopathy. Amplified TCR beta CDR3 regions derived from RNA transcripts. HTBI primers were employed in a first-round RT-PCR of the TCR CDR3. TCRdb re-analysed the multiplex PCR reads in MiXCR, keeping a single row per CDR3 protein. This sample carries around 440,000 distinct CDR3 sequences, 15% to 19% of them seen once, and the ten largest clones take roughly 7.4%. Input material: blood. These receptors came from a woman younger than 30 with Graves' hyperthyroidism.

The genes are TRBV19 and TRBJ1-2; perhaps TRBD1 as D (6 bases). V dropped 5 bases and J dropped 4 bases, with 17 bases sitting between them. CDR1 and CDR2 from the germline V gene are LNHDA and SQIVND (reference sequence). CDR3 size: 15 residues. CDR3 in amino acids: CASSVRQEEVYGYTF. CDR3 coding DNA: TGTGCCAGTAGTGTTAGACAGGAAGAAGTCTATGGCTACACCTTC.

This clonotype has a handful of counts. This chain joins TRBV7-3 and TRBJ2-1; tentatively, D is TRBD2 (6 bases). V lost 0 bases and J 5 bases, leaving 11 bases between the germline ends. The CDR3 has 15 residues. Germline CDR1 and CDR2: SGHTA and FQGTGA. The CDR3 loop is CASSLTSGINNEQFF. Written as DNA, the CDR3 is TGTGCCAGCAGCTTAACTAGCGGAATAAACAATGAGCAGTTCTTC.

This chain links TRBV12-3 or TRBV12-4 with TRBJ1-5, with 12 bases aligning to TRBD1. The CDR3 extends over 16 amino acids. Trimming took 6 bases from V and 4 from J; bases not matched to a gene: 7. CDR3 sequence: CASSLGDRGRNQPQHF. CDR3 bases: TGTGCCAGCAGCCTCGGGGACAGGGGGCGAAATCAGCCCCAGCATTTT.